These T cell receptor beta chains were read from a single sample in a study of blood T cells in healthy people across ages. TCRdb used MiXCR to reprocess the 5' RACE reads, holding one entry per CDR3 protein. The sample shows around 800,000 distinct CDR3 sequences, 62% of them seen only once. The sequenced sample was blood. These receptors all come from a man aged 25-40 years in good health. CDR3s include the opening cysteine and the closing phenylalanine or tryptophan. A D gene is named only where the DNA matches it firmly. Not all rows give a size; the values are once, few, many and, for expanded clones, a class.

V gene,J gene,clone size,D gene,CDR3 protein,CDR3 DNA
TRBV4-2,TRBJ2-1,-,-,CASSQAPANEQFF,TGTGCCAGCAGCCAAGCCCCGGCTAATGAGCAGTTCTTC
TRBV20-1,TRBJ1-6,-,TRBD1,CSARAGGDSPLHF,TGCAGTGCTAGAGCAGGGGGCGATTCACCCCTCCACTTT
TRBV7-7,TRBJ2-5,-,TRBD1,CASRAGGSETQYF,TGTGCCAGCAGGGCAGGGGGTTCAGAGACCCAGTACTTC
TRBV6-2/TRBV6-3,TRBJ2-3,-,-,CASSYWSDTQYF,TGTGCCAGCAGTTACTGGTCGGATACGCAGTATTTT
TRBV9,TRBJ2-5,-,-,CASSVQNERYF,TGTGCCAGCAGCGTCCAAAATGAGCGGTACTTC
TRBV7-9,TRBJ1-1,-,-,CASSPTGRANTGAFF,TGTGCCAGCAGCCCCACGGGAAGGGCGAACACTGGAGCTTTCTTT
TRBV7-2,TRBJ2-7,-,-,CASSFLTDGFQEAQYF,TGTGCCAGCAGCTTCCTAACGGACGGGTTCCAAGAGGCCCAGTACTTC
TRBV15,TRBJ2-7,-,-,CATSRGSMNDEQYF,TGTGCCACCAGCAGAGGATCCATGAACGACGAGCAGTACTTC
TRBV20-1,TRBJ1-2,-,-,CSSTVNGYTF,TGCAGTTCCACAGTAAATGGCTACACCTTC
TRBV7-8,TRBJ2-7,few,TRBD2,CASSSNSLAGVEQYF,TGTGCCAGCAGCTCAAACTCTCTAGCGGGGGTCGAGCAGTACTTC
TRBV29-1,TRBJ2-5,few,-,CSADTQETQYF,TGCAGCGCTGACACGCAAGAGACCCAGTACTTC
TRBV25-1,TRBJ1-2,-,-,CASSDILQLYGYTF,TGTGCCAGCAGTGATATCCTCCAGTTATATGGCTACACCTTC
TRBV20-1,TRBJ2-5,-,-,CSAKGEPGGEETQYF,TGCAGTGCTAAGGGGGAGCCGGGGGGCGAGGAGACCCAGTACTTC
TRBV4-3,TRBJ2-1,-,TRBD2,CASSQPIDPGLAGGPTNEQFF,TGCGCCAGCAGCCAACCGATTGATCCGGGACTAGCGGGGGGGCCCACTAATGAGCAGTTCTTC
TRBV4-2,TRBJ2-7,-,-,CASSQARGQYEQYF,TGTGCCAGCAGCCAGGCGCGCGGGCAGTACGAGCAGTACTTC
TRBV13,TRBJ2-2,-,-,CASSLETDCTGELFF,TGTGCCAGCAGCTTAGAGACAGATTGCACCGGGGAGCTGTTTTTT
TRBV27,TRBJ2-1,-,TRBD1,CASKLGGRVGNEQFF,TGTGCCAGCAAATTAGGGGGCAGGGTGGGCAATGAGCAGTTCTTC
TRBV20-1,TRBJ1-5,once,TRBD1,CSAKQGVNSNQPQHF,TGCAGTGCAAAACAGGGGGTGAATAGCAATCAGCCCCAGCATTTT
TRBV6-1,TRBJ2-6,few,-,CASNERLGQQKGANVLTF,TGTGCCAGCAACGAACGTCTGGGACAACAAAAGGGGGCCAACGTCCTGACTTTC
TRBV9,TRBJ2-1,-,TRBD1,CASSPDRARDEQFF,TGTGCCAGCAGTCCGGACAGGGCGAGGGATGAGCAGTTCTTC
TRBV29-1,TRBJ2-3,-,-,CSVEDLTGIRTDTQYF,TGCAGCGTTGAAGATCTAACAGGGATCAGGACAGATACGCAGTATTTT
TRBV20-1,TRBJ1-1,few,-,CSAPTPGPNTEAFF,TGCAGTGCGCCTACTCCGGGACCAAACACTGAAGCTTTCTTT
TRBV11-2,TRBJ2-1,few,-,CASSPRTAYNEQFF,TGTGCCAGCAGCCCCCGGACAGCCTACAATGAGCAGTTCTTC
TRBV7-2,TRBJ1-6,-,-,CASSSRGGASNSPLHF,TGTGCCAGCAGCTCACGGGGAGGGGCCTCCAATTCACCCCTCCACTTT
TRBV4-2,TRBJ2-1,-,-,CASSRSGSNEQFF,TGTGCCAGCAGCCGTAGCGGTAGCAATGAGCAGTTCTTC
TRBV4-2,TRBJ2-5,-,-,CASSQPIGRHAETQYF,TGTGCCAGCAGCCAACCAATCGGCCGCCATGCCGAGACCCAGTACTTC
TRBV20-1,TRBJ2-7,-,TRBD1,CSARRDRYYEQYF,TGCAGTGCTAGAAGGGACAGGTACTACGAGCAGTACTTC
TRBV9,TRBJ2-6,-,TRBD2,CASSGPLGLAGSGGANVLTF,TGTGCCAGCAGCGGCCCTTTGGGACTAGCGGGTTCAGGTGGGGCCAACGTCCTGACTTTC
TRBV27,TRBJ2-1,-,TRBD2,CASSLLAGATSYNEQFF,TGTGCCAGCAGTCTACTAGCGGGGGCTACCTCCTACAATGAGCAGTTCTTC
TRBV6-2/TRBV6-3,TRBJ1-1,-,-,CASSHWALSGGARTEAFF,TGTGCCAGCAGCCACTGGGCCCTGAGCGGGGGTGCGCGCACTGAAGCTTTCTTT
TRBV12-3/TRBV12-4,TRBJ1-1,-,-,CAGRGTPGWAFF,TGTGCCGGCAGAGGGACCCCAGGGTGGGCTTTCTTT
TRBV7-2,TRBJ1-1,-,-,CASSLGESTEAFF,TGTGCCAGCAGCTTGGGGGAGAGTACTGAAGCTTTCTTT
TRBV7-2,TRBJ2-3,-,TRBD2,CASSITSGGARDAQYF,TGTGCCAGCAGCATTACGAGCGGGGGCGCCCGGGATGCGCAGTATTTT
TRBV6-1,TRBJ2-2,-,TRBD2,CASKAGVDTGELFF,TGTGCCAGCAAAGCGGGGGTCGACACCGGGGAGCTGTTTTTT
TRBV7-9,TRBJ1-5,many,-,CASSLAANQPQHF,TGTGCCAGCAGCTTGGCGGCCAATCAGCCCCAGCATTTT
TRBV20-1,TRBJ2-5,many,TRBD2,CSATPSGGAKETQYF,TGCAGTGCTACCCCTAGCGGGGGGGCCAAAGAGACCCAGTACTTC
TRBV20-1,TRBJ2-1,-,-,CSASTGQVSYNEQFF,TGCAGTGCTAGTACAGGTCAAGTCTCCTACAATGAGCAGTTCTTC
TRBV4-2,TRBJ2-5,-,TRBD2,CASSQVERGANQTETQYF,TGTGCCAGCAGCCAAGTAGAGCGGGGGGCTAACCAGACAGAGACCCAGTACTTC
TRBV5-1,TRBJ2-6,-,-,CASSSAGGGANVLTF,TGCGCCAGCAGCTCCGCCGGCGGGGGGGCCAACGTCCTGACTTTC
TRBV4-3,TRBJ2-7,-,-,CASSQDYKREQYF,TGCGCCAGCAGCCAAGATTACAAGCGCGAGCAGTACTTC
TRBV7-2,TRBJ2-1,few,TRBD2,CASSPERGRDEQFF,TGTGCCAGCAGCCCGGAGCGGGGGAGGGATGAGCAGTTCTTC
TRBV25-1,TRBJ2-3,-,-,CASSEPYTDTQYF,TGTGCCAGCAGTGAACCTTACACAGATACGCAGTATTTT
TRBV7-8,TRBJ1-6,-,TRBD1,CASSLVAGGQASPLHF,TGTGCCAGCAGCTTAGTTGCGGGTGGACAGGCTTCACCCCTCCACTTT
TRBV6-2/TRBV6-3,TRBJ1-4,-,-,CASSYPAGGGDEKLFF,TGTGCCAGCAGTTACCCAGCAGGCGGGGGGGATGAAAAACTGTTTTTT
TRBV6-5,TRBJ2-1,few,TRBD2,CASSPTRLAGGHEQFF,TGTGCCAGCAGTCCAACCCGACTAGCGGGGGGGCATGAGCAGTTCTTC
TRBV7-2,TRBJ2-7,-,TRBD1,CASSENRGFEQYF,TGTGCCAGCAGCGAAAACAGGGGCTTCGAGCAGTACTTC
TRBV28,TRBJ1-5,-,-,CASNRHNQPQHF,TGTGCCAGCAATCGCCACAATCAGCCCCAGCATTTT
TRBV12-3/TRBV12-4,TRBJ1-2,-,-,CASSFRGGATTYGYTF,TGTGCCAGCAGTTTCAGGGGTGGGGCAACCACTTATGGCTACACCTTC
TRBV9,TRBJ2-5,few,-,CASSVGGVQETQYF,TGTGCCAGCAGCGTAGGAGGAGTCCAAGAGACCCAGTACTTC
TRBV9,TRBJ2-4,-,TRBD2,CASSEGLAGLAKNIQYF,TGTGCCAGCAGCGAGGGACTAGCGGGGTTAGCCAAAAACATTCAGTACTTC
TRBV5-1,TRBJ2-7,few,TRBD1,CASSQGTGSEQYF,TGCGCCAGCAGCCAGGGGACAGGTAGCGAGCAGTACTTC
TRBV6-2/TRBV6-3,TRBJ2-1,-,-,CAIRDGFYNEQFF,TGTGCCATAAGGGACGGGTTCTACAATGAGCAGTTCTTC
TRBV7-2,TRBJ2-5,few,TRBD2,CASSPSSGLAGGEQYF,TGTGCCAGCAGCCCATCAAGCGGACTAGCGGGGGGTGAGCAGTACTTC
TRBV6-6,TRBJ1-2,-,-,CASTHGVYGYTF,TGTGCCAGCACCCATGGGGTCTATGGCTACACCTTC
TRBV25-1,TRBJ2-2,-,-,CAAMGRGNTGELFF,TGTGCCGCAATGGGCAGGGGTAACACCGGGGAGCTGTTTTTT